This T cell receptor beta chain came from a study of cytotoxic CD8 clonotypes in ibrutinib-treated CLL. Study-wide background: Once treatment had gone on for a median of around eleven months, range 6 to 36, response samples were drawn. Study-wide points: The clonality rise at ibrutinib response reflected private clonotype expansion.

Assay used: immunoSEQ multiplex PCR; TCRdb lists only in-frame clones, some missing. The table lists roughly 150,000 clones, around nine tenths of them singletons, with around 3% in the top ten. To note about this clone: The antigen is not known.

Sequencing was performed on PBMCs, taken at disease progression, from a patient treated with ibrutinib. This sequence originates from a human donor with chronic lymphocytic leukemia.

The CDR3 DNA reads TGTGCCAGTAGGGGCGCCACCGAGTCGATTCTCACAGATACGCAGTATTTT. This translates into CASRGATESILTDTQYF. This chain uses TRBV27 with TRBJ2-3; D is perhaps TRBD1 (5 bases). This CDR3 is built from 17 residues. Germline CDR1 MNHEY, CDR2 SMNVEV (reference sequence). Trimming stripped 9 bases from V and 2 bases from J, with 24 bases between.